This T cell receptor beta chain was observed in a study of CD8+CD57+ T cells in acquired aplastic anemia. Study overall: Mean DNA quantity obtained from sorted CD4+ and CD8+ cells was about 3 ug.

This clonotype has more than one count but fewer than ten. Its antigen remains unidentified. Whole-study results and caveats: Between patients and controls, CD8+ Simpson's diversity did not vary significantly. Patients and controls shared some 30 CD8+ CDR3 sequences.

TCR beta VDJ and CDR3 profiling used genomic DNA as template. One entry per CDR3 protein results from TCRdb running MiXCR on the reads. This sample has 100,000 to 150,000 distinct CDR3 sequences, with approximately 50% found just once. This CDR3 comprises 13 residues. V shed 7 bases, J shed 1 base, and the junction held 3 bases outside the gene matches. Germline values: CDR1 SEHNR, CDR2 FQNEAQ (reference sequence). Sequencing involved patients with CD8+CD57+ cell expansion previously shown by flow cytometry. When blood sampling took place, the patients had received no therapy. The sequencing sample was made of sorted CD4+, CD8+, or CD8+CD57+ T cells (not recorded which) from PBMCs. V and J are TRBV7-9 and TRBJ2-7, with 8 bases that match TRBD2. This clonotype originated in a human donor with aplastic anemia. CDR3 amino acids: CASNVAGSYEQYF. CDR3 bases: TGTGCCAGCAACGTAGCGGGATCCTACGAGCAGTACTTC.